The 11 T cell receptor beta chains presented below share a single source sample, sequenced in a study of T cell changes during pregnancy in multiple sclerosis. Assay used: immunoSEQ multiplex PCR; TCRdb lists only in-frame clones, some missing. This table holds some 60,000 clones, 93% found once. Sequenced here: peripheral blood, sampled after pregnancy. Source of these receptors: a female donor with multiple sclerosis, enrolled in a pregnancy study.

The chain employs TRBV27 and TRBJ2-1; maybe TRBD2 (6 bases). Per the germline V gene, CDR1 is MNHEY and CDR2 is SMNVEV (reference sequence). V was trimmed by 2 bases and J by 0 bases, leaving 8 bases between them. This CDR3 is built from 15 residues. The DNA for the CDR3 is TGTGCCAGCAGTTTACGGGACTCCTCCTACAATGAGCAGTTCTTC. Its protein is CASSLRDSSYNEQFF.

J is TRBJ2-7 and V is TRBV7-2, with 8 bases identical to TRBD1. The CDR3 loop spans 17 amino acids. The ends lost 5 bases at V and 5 bases at J; junction bases unmatched: 17. Germline-derived CDR1 and CDR2 are SGHTA and FQGNSA. CDR3 DNA: TGTGCCAGCAGCCATATAACTAAAGGGACAGGTTTCGACGAGCAGTACTTC. It encodes CASSHITKGTGFDEQYF. Variable domain in full (rest from reference TRBV7-2 and TRBJ2-7): GAGVSQSPSNKVTEKGKDVELRCDPISGHTALYWYRQSLGQGLEFLIYFQGNSAPDKSGLPSDRFSAERTGGSVSTLTIQRTQQEDSAVYLCASSHITKGTGFDEQYFGPGTRLTVT.

The V call is TRBV7-9, the J call TRBJ2-1; 8 bases agree with TRBD2. There are 14 residues in the CDR3. The germline V gene encodes CDR1 SEHNR and CDR2 FQNEAQ (reference sequence). V was clipped by 5 bases and J by 2 bases; unmatched bases: 2. The DNA for the CDR3 is TGTGCCAGCAGCCCGGGGGGGCCCTACAATGAGCAGTTCTTC. It is translated as CASSPGGPYNEQFF.

V is TRBV5-1 and J is TRBJ2-3; possible D gene TRBD2, 6 bases. This CDR3 has 16 residues. Trimming removed 4 bases from V and 5 bases from J, with 20 bases in between. Germline CDR1 SGHRS, CDR2 YFSETQ. CDR3 residues: CASSLPETSPLDTQYF. The CDR3, as DNA: TGCGCCAGCAGCCTCCCAGAGACTAGTCCATTAGATACGCAGTATTTT.

The chain carries TRBV25-1 and TRBJ1-5; D gene unclear. The CDR3 sequence is 14 residues long. The V gene's germline CDR1 is MGHDK and CDR2 SYGVNS. Deletions cut 6 bases from V and 3 bases from J, with 12 bases between. The CDR3 protein is CASRGSQDNQPQHF. CDR3 coding DNA: TGTGCCAGCAGAGGATCGCAGGACAATCAGCCCCAGCATTTT.

The rearrangement links TRBV27 to TRBJ2-3, with 10 bases fitting TRBD2. This CDR3 has 16 amino acids. Germline V gene data show CDR1 as MNHEY and CDR2 as SMNVEV (reference sequence). V shed 3 bases, J shed 0 bases, and the junction held 3 bases outside the gene matches. As DNA, the CDR3 is TGTGCCAGCAGTTTTACAGCGGGAGGGAGCACAGATACGCAGTATTTT. Translating gives CASSFTAGGSTDTQYF.

The chain uses TRBV15 and TRBJ2-2, with TRBD1 identical over 8 bases. This CDR3 has 16 amino acids. Germline V gene sequence: CDR1 LNHNV, CDR2 YYDKDF (reference sequence). Unmatched junction bases numbered 6, after V lost 3 bases and J lost 3 bases. The CDR3 DNA is TGTGCCACCAGCAGCAGGGGGCTAAGGGACACCGGGGAGCTGTTTTTT. Residues: CATSSRGLRDTGELFF.

This chain uses TRBV6-6 with TRBJ2-7, with a weak D call TRBD2 (6 bases). The CDR3 totals 15 residues. The ends were cut back, 6 bases at V and 7 bases at J, with 22 bases in the middle. The V gene's germline CDR1 is MNHNY and CDR2 SVGAGI (reference sequence). CDR3 amino acids: CASRSIGTDPREQYF. CDR3 nucleotides: TGTGCCAGCAGGAGCATCGGGACTGACCCTAGAGAGCAGTACTTC.

The J gene is TRBJ2-5, the V gene TRBV27; weak D call: TRBD2 (6 bases). Germline V gene lookup returns CDR1 MNHEY and CDR2 SMNVEV (reference sequence). The ends were cut back, 8 bases at V and 3 bases at J, with 16 bases in the middle. The CDR3 sequence is 14 residues long. The CDR3 here is CASGRVGGKETQYF. The CDR3 nucleotides read TGTGCCAGCGGGCGTGTCGGGGGAAAAGAGACCCAGTACTTC.

V is TRBV19 and J is TRBJ2-7; the match to TRBD1 covers 7 bases. CDR1 is LNHDA and CDR2 is SQIVND in the germline V gene (reference sequence). Trimming cost V 5 bases and J 6 bases; bases outside gene matches: 10. This CDR3 is 14 amino acids long. As DNA, the CDR3 is TGTGCCAGTAGTCCCGGGACAGAGTTGATCGAGCAGTACTTC. Translating it yields CASSPGTELIEQYF.

The genes are TRBV4-2 and TRBJ2-7, with D possibly matching TRBD2 (6 bases). Germline V gene sequence: CDR1 LGHNA, CDR2 YNFKEQ. This CDR3 comprises 13 residues. V lost 2 bases to trimming and J lost 7 bases, with 12 bases between them. CDR3 DNA: TGTGCCAGCAGCCAATCCGGGGGAGATGAGCAGTACTTC. This gives the protein CASSQSGGDEQYF.